A selection of T cell receptor beta chains follows, all from one sample in a study of blood T cell repertoires in COVID-19. Data came from immunoSEQ multiplex PCR; TCRdb stores just in-frame clones and leaves some out. The repertoire consists of approximately 190,000 clones, with 84% occurring once and the leading ten covering about 5.1%. Material for sequencing was peripheral blood. These receptors all stem from a woman aged 70-85 years with active or convalescent COVID-19. The CDR3 runs from the conserved cysteine through the conserved F or W. Each record gives: V gene, D gene, clone size, J gene, CDR3 protein, CDR3 DNA. The D gene is left open where the match is weak. Expanded clones get a size class; other rows say once, few or many, or leave the size out.

>TRBV12-3/TRBV12-4|NA|NA|TRBJ1-2
CASSLTSYGYTF
TGTGCCAGCAGTTTAACATCCTATGGCTACACCTTC
>TRBV5-4|NA|NA|TRBJ1-5
CASSPGSNQPQHF
TGTGCCAGCAGCCCCGGGTCGAATCAGCCCCAGCATTTT
>TRBV9|TRBD2|NA|TRBJ2-1
CASSPLPREGANEQFF
TGTGCCAGCAGCCCCCTTCCCCGGGAGGGTGCCAATGAGCAGTTCTTC
>TRBV6-4|TRBD2|NA|TRBJ2-2
CASSALAGGTGELFF
TGTGCCAGCAGTGCACTAGCGGGGGGCACCGGGGAGCTGTTTTTT
>TRBV2|NA|NA|TRBJ1-5
CASSQQGNSNQPQHF
TGTGCCAGCAGCCAACAGGGTAATAGCAATCAGCCCCAGCATTTT
>TRBV11-1|NA|NA|TRBJ1-2
CASSFRGGYGYTF
TGTGCCAGCAGCTTTCGAGGCGGCTATGGCTACACCTTC
>TRBV19|NA|NA|TRBJ2-3
CASSIVATAGDTQYF
TGTGCCAGTAGTATAGTAGCAACCGCCGGAGATACGCAGTATTTT
>TRBV3-1/TRBV3-2|TRBD2|NA|TRBJ2-2
CASSLAGGPTRELFF
TGTGCCAGCAGCCTAGCGGGAGGCCCGACCAGGGAGCTGTTTTTT
>TRBV6-2/TRBV6-3|TRBD1|NA|TRBJ2-3
CASSSLMIGQGMREGTDTQYF
TGTGCCAGCAGTAGCTTAATGATCGGACAGGGTATGAGGGAAGGCACAGATACGCAGTATTTT
>TRBV3-1/TRBV3-2|NA|few|TRBJ2-1
CASSQAGGSSYNEQFF
TGTGCCAGCAGCCAAGCCGGAGGGAGCTCCTACAATGAGCAGTTCTTC
>TRBV7-9|TRBD2|NA|TRBJ2-7
CASSSRLAGTNEQYF
TGTGCCAGCAGCTCACGACTAGCGGGGACAAACGAGCAGTACTTC
>TRBV5-6|TRBD2|NA|TRBJ2-1
CASSLGVAGYYNEQFF
TGTGCCAGCAGCTTGGGGGTAGCGGGGTATTACAATGAGCAGTTCTTC
>TRBV4-1|NA|NA|TRBJ1-1
CASSQRGPNTEAFF
TGCGCCAGCAGCCAAAGAGGCCCGAACACTGAAGCTTTCTTT
>TRBV7-3|TRBD1|NA|TRBJ2-7
CASSPEAPWTGASYEQYF
TGTGCCAGCAGCCCGGAAGCCCCTTGGACAGGTGCCTCCTACGAGCAGTACTTC
>TRBV18|NA|NA|TRBJ2-1
CASSPMRSYNEQFF
TGTGCCAGCTCACCAATGCGCTCCTACAATGAGCAGTTCTTC
>TRBV7-3|TRBD1|NA|TRBJ1-3
CASSSGTAGGTIYF
TGTGCCAGCAGTTCGGGGACAGCAGGAGGCACCATATATTTT
>TRBV19|NA|NA|TRBJ2-3
CASSSFGSTDTQYF
TGTGCCAGTAGTAGTTTCGGTAGCACAGATACGCAGTATTTT
>TRBV5-1|TRBD2|NA|TRBJ2-1
CASSAGTSSNEQFF
TGCGCCAGCAGCGCCGGGACTAGCTCCAATGAGCAGTTCTTC
>TRBV19|NA|NA|TRBJ2-6
CASSIVGDSGANVLTF
TGTGCCAGTAGTATAGTCGGAGACTCTGGGGCCAACGTCCTGACTTTC
>TRBV6-6|TRBD2|NA|TRBJ2-2
CASGLAGGQGELFF
TGTGCCAGCGGACTAGCGGGAGGGCAGGGGGAGCTGTTTTTT
>TRBV27|NA|NA|TRBJ1-1
CASSLSGNGWAFF
TGTGCCAGCAGTTTGAGCGGGAACGGGTGGGCTTTCTTT
>TRBV5-5|TRBD1|NA|TRBJ1-2
CARSGRDRGERGYTF
TGTGCCCGCAGCGGCAGGGACAGGGGGGAGAGGGGCTACACCTTC
>TRBV28|TRBD1|few|TRBJ2-2
CASSLTSGTGVHTGELFF
TGTGCCAGCAGTTTAACCTCCGGGACAGGGGTGCACACCGGGGAGCTGTTTTTT
>TRBV7-3|TRBD2|NA|TRBJ2-1
CASSSLAGGPGFF
TGTGCCAGCAGCTCTCTAGCGGGAGGGCCAGGATTCTTC
>TRBV5-8|TRBD1|NA|TRBJ1-2
CASSLGQGYNYGYTF
TGTGCCAGCAGCTTGGGACAGGGCTATAACTATGGCTACACCTTC
>TRBV28|NA|once|TRBJ2-5
CASNTRRTGAGWETQYF
TGTGCCAGCAACACAAGGAGAACAGGGGCGGGGTGGGAGACCCAGTACTTC
>TRBV2|TRBD1|NA|TRBJ1-2
CASSTTGGNGYTF
TGTGCCAGCAGTACTACAGGGGGTAATGGCTACACCTTC
>TRBV6-5|TRBD2|NA|TRBJ2-5
CASSSSTGGGETQYF
TGTGCCAGCAGTTCCTCTACGGGAGGGGGGGAGACCCAGTACTTC
>TRBV2|TRBD1|NA|TRBJ2-7
CASSLQGAGYEQYF
TGTGCCAGCAGTCTACAGGGGGCAGGGTACGAGCAGTACTTC
>TRBV29-1|NA|NA|TRBJ2-5
CSAATGQETQYF
TGCAGCGCCGCTACAGGGCAAGAGACCCAGTACTTC
>TRBV19|TRBD2|NA|TRBJ2-5
CASSHRGGAAETQYF
TGTGCCAGTAGTCACCGCGGGGGGGCGGCGGAGACCCAGTACTTC
>TRBV3-1/TRBV3-2|TRBD2|NA|TRBJ2-7
CASSPPGTSGSYEQYF
TGTGCCAGCAGCCCCCCCGGGACTAGTGGATCCTACGAGCAGTACTTC
>TRBV27|NA|once|TRBJ1-1
CASTHMGVRGTEAFF
TGTGCCAGCACCCATATGGGAGTTCGAGGCACTGAAGCTTTCTTT
>TRBV18|NA|NA|TRBJ2-2
CASSPARYRNTGELFF
TGTGCCAGCTCCCCAGCGCGCTACAGGAACACCGGGGAGCTGTTTTTT
>TRBV19|NA|NA|TRBJ1-1
CASMPGNTEAFF
TGTGCCAGTATGCCGGGGAACACTGAAGCTTTCTTT
>TRBV4-2|NA|NA|TRBJ2-2
CASSQAGQNTGELFF
TGTGCCAGCAGCCAAGCTGGCCAGAACACCGGGGAGCTGTTTTTT
>TRBV7-3|NA|once|TRBJ2-1
CASSSYVTSSQFF
TGTGCCAGCAGCTCCTATGTTACGTCGTCGCAGTTCTTC